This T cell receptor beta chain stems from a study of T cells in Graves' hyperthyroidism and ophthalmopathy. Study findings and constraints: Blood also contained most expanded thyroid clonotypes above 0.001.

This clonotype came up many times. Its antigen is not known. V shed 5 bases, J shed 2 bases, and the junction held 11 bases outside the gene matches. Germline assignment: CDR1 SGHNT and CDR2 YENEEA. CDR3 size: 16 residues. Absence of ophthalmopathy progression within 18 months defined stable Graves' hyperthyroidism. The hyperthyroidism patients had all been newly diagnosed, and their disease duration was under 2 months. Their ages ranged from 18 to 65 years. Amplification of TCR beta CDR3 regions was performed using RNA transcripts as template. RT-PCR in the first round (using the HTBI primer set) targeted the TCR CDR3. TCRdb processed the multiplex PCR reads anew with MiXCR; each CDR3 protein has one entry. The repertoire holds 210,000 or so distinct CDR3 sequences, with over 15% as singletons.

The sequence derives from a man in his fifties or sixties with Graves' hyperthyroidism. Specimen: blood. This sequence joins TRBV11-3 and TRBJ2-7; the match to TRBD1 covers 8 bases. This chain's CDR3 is CASSTTYGQGTYEQYF. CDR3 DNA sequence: TGTGCCAGCAGCACTACATACGGACAGGGCACCTACGAGCAGTACTTC.